This passage covers 20 T cell receptor beta chains from one sample sequenced in a study of T cell repertoires in cytomegalovirus infection. TCRdb recomputed calls from the reads with MiXCR, one row per CDR3 protein. The sample holds approximately 500,000 distinct CDR3 sequences, roughly 29% seen once. Material for sequencing was PBMCs. All receptors derive from a human donor in good health (CMV status not recorded). Some clones in this sample may be carry-over from other donors' samples.

The chain joins TRBV12-3 or TRBV12-4 to TRBJ2-1; D is perhaps TRBD1 (5 bases). V was trimmed by 6 bases and J by 9 bases, leaving 9 bases between them. The CDR3 length is 11 residues. The CDR3, as DNA: TGTGCCAGCAGCCGAAGGGGTGAGCAGTTCTTC. Residues: CASSRRGEQFF.

This clonotype was observed many times. The chain is built from TRBV7-2 and TRBJ1-4; 10 positions agree with TRBD1. This CDR3 spans 16 amino acids. V lost 4 bases, J lost 7 bases, and 9 bases stayed unmatched. Germline loops: CDR1 SGHTA, CDR2 FQGNSA. This CDR3 reads CASSWEPGQGSEKLFF. The CDR3 DNA is TGTGCCAGCAGCTGGGAACCGGGACAGGGGAGTGAAAAACTGTTTTTT.

This chain connects TRBV10-3 to TRBJ1-6; 8 nucleotides match TRBD1. The CDR3 runs to 15 residues. V lost 0 bases to trimming and J lost 10 bases; unmatched junction nucleotides: 5. The V gene's germline CDR1 is ENHRY and CDR2 SYGVKD. DNA for the CDR3: TGTGCCATCAGTGAGTCTTGGTCAGGGGGCTCACCCCTCCACTTT. Encoded protein: CAISESWSGGSPLHF.

This clonotype was found a few times. The V call is TRBV12-3 or TRBV12-4, the J call TRBJ2-3; 10 nucleotides match TRBD1. This CDR3 is 17 amino acids long. Trimming at V came to 4 bases and at J to 8 bases, leaving 15 bases not matched to a gene. CDR3 nucleotide sequence: TGTGCCAGCAGTTCTACTCCGACAGGGGGCATTCGGGCTACGCAGTATTTT. It codes for CASSSTPTGGIRATQYF.

J is TRBJ2-5 and V is TRBV6-2 or TRBV6-3; 8 bases fit TRBD2. Per germline, CDR1 MNHEY and CDR2 SVGEGT. V shed 1 base and J 1 base; nucleotides not matched to a gene: 8. There are 17 residues in the CDR3. The CDR3 is CASSYFGASGLQETQYF. The CDR3 DNA reads as TGTGCCAGCAGTTACTTCGGGGCTAGCGGGCTCCAAGAGACCCAGTACTTC.

This clonotype was counted only a few times. The chain links TRBV19 to TRBJ1-2; D not resolved. With 7 bases removed from V and 13 bases from J, the gap between germline ends came to 19 bases. The CDR3 runs 12 residues. The germline V gene has CDR1 LNHDA and CDR2 SQIVND (reference sequence). The CDR3 loop is CASIKDGERPTF. CDR3 coding DNA: TGTGCCAGTATAAAGGACGGGGAAAGGCCCACCTTC.

The V call is TRBV6-1, the J call TRBJ2-3; D may be TRBD1 (5 bases). The V gene's germline CDR1 is MNHNS and CDR2 SASEGT. The ends were cut back, 5 bases at V and 5 bases at J, with 14 bases in the middle. This CDR3 contains 14 residues. The CDR3 nucleotides are TGTGCCAGCAGTCGCCTCAGGGCCATAGATACGCAGTATTTT. Its translation: CASSRLRAIDTQYF.

This clonotype is medium-sized within its sample. V gene TRBV7-2 combines with J gene TRBJ1-2; D remains ambiguous. The germline V gene has CDR1 SGHTA and CDR2 FQGNSA. Trimming removed 1 base at V and 4 bases at J, with 13 bases between. This CDR3 comprises 15 residues. The DNA for the CDR3 is TGTGCCAGCAGCTTAGGCGATGGACCCGTCTATGGCTACACCTTC. Protein product: CASSLGDGPVYGYTF.

The rearrangement joins TRBV11-2 to TRBJ2-1; D is perhaps TRBD1 (7 bases). Germline values: CDR1 SGHAT, CDR2 FQNNGV. Trimming stripped 7 bases from V and 9 bases from J, with 22 bases between. CDR3 length equals 15 residues. CDR3 coding DNA: TGTGCCAGCATCCCCGGCCCAGGGGGGTCAGGTGAGCAGTTCTTC. Protein: CASIPGPGGSGEQFF.

J is TRBJ2-3 and V is TRBV29-1; tentatively, D is TRBD2 (6 bases). Germline V gene sequence: CDR1 SQVTM, CDR2 ANQGSEA. Trimming took 7 bases from V and 1 from J, leaving 12 bases between them. The CDR3 runs 13 residues. The CDR3 protein is CSATTRGTDTQYF. The CDR3 bases are TGCAGCGCAACGACTAGGGGCACAGATACGCAGTATTTT.

The chain uses TRBV29-1 and TRBJ2-7, with a weak D call TRBD1 (7 bases). The ends were cut back, 6 bases at V and 3 bases at J, with 21 bases in the middle. The CDR3 is 15 residues long. CDR1 SQVTM and CDR2 ANQGSEA come from the germline V gene. DNA for the CDR3: TGCAGCGTCTGGCCTCGGGGGACAGAATTCTACGAGCAGTACTTC. This gives the protein CSVWPRGTEFYEQYF.

The genes are TRBV29-1 and TRBJ2-1; D is possibly TRBD1 (6 bases). The ends were cut back, 6 bases at V and 15 bases at J, with 18 bases in the middle. This CDR3 contains 11 residues. The germline CDR1 and CDR2 sequences are SQVTM and ANQGSEA. The CDR3 loop is CSVSDLGGAFF. CDR3 nucleotides: TGCAGCGTGAGCGACTTAGGGGGTGCGTTCTTC.

The chain uses TRBV12-3 or TRBV12-4 and TRBJ1-5; 9 bases line up with TRBD1. The trim removed 5 bases at V and 6 bases at J, leaving 8 bases unmatched. The CDR3 extends over 15 amino acids. CDR3 DNA: TGTGCCAGCAGTCTCCGGACAGGGGCCGGTCAGCCCCAGCATTTT. Translating gives CASSLRTGAGQPQHF.

The J gene is TRBJ2-1, the V gene TRBV20-1, with D perhaps TRBD2 (5 bases). This CDR3 is built from 15 residues. With 5 bases removed from V and 4 bases from J, the gap between germline ends came to 18 bases. Germline V gene lookup returns CDR1 DFQATT and CDR2 SNEGSKA (reference sequence). The CDR3 coding sequence is TGCAGTGCTCACGGGATTCTTGGTGGGTACAATGAGCAGTTCTTC. Amino acid sequence: CSAHGILGGYNEQFF.

The chain carries TRBV28 and TRBJ2-5, with TRBD2 identical over 7 bases. V gave up 3 bases and J gave up 4 bases; unmatched junction bases: 14. This CDR3 is 17 amino acids long. Germline V gene sequence: CDR1 MDHEN, CDR2 SYDVKM. CDR3 DNA: TGTGCCAGCAGTTTTGGTGTCCGGGACTACCTTCGAGAGACCCAGTACTTC. This codes for CASSFGVRDYLRETQYF.

This clonotype was seen more than once but under ten times. CDR3 loop: CASSQDPQQGVYGYTF. CDR3 nucleotides: TGCGCCAGCAGCCAAGATCCTCAACAGGGGGTCTATGGCTACACCTTC. J is TRBJ1-2 and V is TRBV4-3, with 8 positions matching TRBD1. CDR3 length: 16 residues. Germline V gene data show CDR1 as LGHNA and CDR2 as YSLEER. The junction had 7 bases not matched to a gene; V was cut back by 0 bases and J by 4 bases.

This chain uses TRBV10-3 with TRBJ1-1, with unresolved D. This CDR3 comprises 12 residues. Germline V CDR1 and CDR2: ENHRY, SYGVKD. Trimming took 3 bases from V and 5 from J, leaving 7 bases between them. The CDR3 DNA follows: TGTGCCATCAGTGAAGAGGGTACTGAAGCTTTCTTT. Protein sequence: CAISEEGTEAFF.

The genes are TRBV19 and TRBJ2-7; TRBD2 is a possible D gene (6 bases). The CDR3 has 14 residues. Germline assignment: CDR1 LNHDA and CDR2 SQIVND (reference sequence). The V end was cut by 5 bases, the J end by 0 bases, with 11 bases between. The CDR3 loop reads CASSRTSTSYEQYV. The CDR3 DNA sequence: TGTGCCAGTAGTCGTACTAGCACCTCCTACGAGCAGTACGTC.

The table lists this clonotype with a few counts. This chain joins TRBV12-5 and TRBJ1-1, with D uncertain. Trimming removed 5 bases from V and 0 bases from J, with 10 bases in between. The CDR3 is made up of 14 amino acids. CDR1 is LGHNT and CDR2 is FRNRAP in the germline V gene. The CDR3, as DNA: TGTGCTAGTGGTCCGAACTTAATGAACACTGAAGCTTTCTTT. Residues: CASGPNLMNTEAFF.

This clonotype was counted between two and nine times. The V call is TRBV29-1, the J call TRBJ2-5, with a tentative D call TRBD1 (6 bases). The length of the CDR3 is 13 residues. Germline values: CDR1 SQVTM, CDR2 ANQGSEA. V was clipped by 7 bases and J by 2 bases, with 14 bases between them. The CDR3 spells CSAEGGNQETQYF. DNA for the CDR3: TGCAGCGCAGAAGGGGGAAATCAAGAGACCCAGTACTTC.